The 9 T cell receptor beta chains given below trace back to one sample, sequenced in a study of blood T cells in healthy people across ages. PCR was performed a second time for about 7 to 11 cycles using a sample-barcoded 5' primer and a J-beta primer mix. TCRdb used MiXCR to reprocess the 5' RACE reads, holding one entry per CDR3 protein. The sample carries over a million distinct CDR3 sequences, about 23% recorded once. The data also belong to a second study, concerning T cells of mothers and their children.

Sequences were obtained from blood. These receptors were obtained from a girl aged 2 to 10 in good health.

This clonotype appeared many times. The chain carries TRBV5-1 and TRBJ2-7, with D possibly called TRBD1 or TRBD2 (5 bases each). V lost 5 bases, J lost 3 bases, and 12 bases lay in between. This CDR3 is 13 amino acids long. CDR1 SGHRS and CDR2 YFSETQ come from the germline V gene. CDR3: CASRGDGDYEQYF. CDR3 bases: TGCGCCAGCAGGGGGGACGGGGACTACGAGCAGTACTTC.

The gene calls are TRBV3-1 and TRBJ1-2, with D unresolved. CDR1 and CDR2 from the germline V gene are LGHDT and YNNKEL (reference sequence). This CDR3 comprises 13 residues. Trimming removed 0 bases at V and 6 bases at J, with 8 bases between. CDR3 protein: CASSQDHQDGYTF. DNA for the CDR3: TGTGCCAGCAGCCAAGATCACCAGGATGGCTACACCTTC. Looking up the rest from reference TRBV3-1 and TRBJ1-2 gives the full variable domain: DTAVSQTPKYLVTQMGNDKSIKCEQNLGHDTMYWYKQDSKKFLKIMFSYNNKELIINETVPNRFSPKSPDKAHLNLHINSLELGDSAVYFCASSQDHQDGYTFGSGTRLTVV.

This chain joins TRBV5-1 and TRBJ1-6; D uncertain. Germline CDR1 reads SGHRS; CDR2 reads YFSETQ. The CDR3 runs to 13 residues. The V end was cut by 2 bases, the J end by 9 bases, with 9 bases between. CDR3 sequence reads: CASSFEGGSPLHF. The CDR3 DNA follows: TGCGCCAGCAGCTTTGAGGGAGGTTCACCCCTCCACTTT. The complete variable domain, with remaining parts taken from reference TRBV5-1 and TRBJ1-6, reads KAGVTQTPRYLIKTRGQQVTLSCSPISGHRSVSWYQQTPGQGLQFLFEYFSETQRNKGNFPGRFSGRQFSNSRSEMNVSTLELGDSALYLCASSFEGGSPLHFGNGTRLTVT.

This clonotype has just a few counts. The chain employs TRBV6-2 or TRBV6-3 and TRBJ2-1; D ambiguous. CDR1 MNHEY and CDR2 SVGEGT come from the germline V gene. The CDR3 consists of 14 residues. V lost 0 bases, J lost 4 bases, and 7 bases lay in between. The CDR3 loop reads CASSYSNLYNEQFF. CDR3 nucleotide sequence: TGTGCCAGCAGTTACTCGAACCTATACAATGAGCAGTTCTTC.

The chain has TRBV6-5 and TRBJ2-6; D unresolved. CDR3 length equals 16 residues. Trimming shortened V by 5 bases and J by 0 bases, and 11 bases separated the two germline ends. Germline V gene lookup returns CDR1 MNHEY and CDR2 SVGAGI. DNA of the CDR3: TGTGCCAGCAGTGTACTAACCCCCTCTGGGGCCAACGTCCTGACTTTC. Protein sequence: CASSVLTPSGANVLTF.

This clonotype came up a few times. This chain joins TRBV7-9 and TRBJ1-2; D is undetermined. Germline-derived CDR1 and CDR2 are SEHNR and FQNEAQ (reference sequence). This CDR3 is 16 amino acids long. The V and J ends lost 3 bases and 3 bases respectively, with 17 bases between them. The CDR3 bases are TGTGCCAGCAGCTTTTTGGGTCCCGACAAGTACTATGGCTACACCTTC. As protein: CASSFLGPDKYYGYTF. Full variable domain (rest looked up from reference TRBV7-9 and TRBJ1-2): DTGVSQNPRHKITKRGQNVTFRCDPISEHNRLYWYRQTLGQGPEFLTYFQNEAQLEKSRLLSDRFSAERPKGSFSTLEIQRTEQGDSAMYLCASSFLGPDKYYGYTFGSGTRLTVV.

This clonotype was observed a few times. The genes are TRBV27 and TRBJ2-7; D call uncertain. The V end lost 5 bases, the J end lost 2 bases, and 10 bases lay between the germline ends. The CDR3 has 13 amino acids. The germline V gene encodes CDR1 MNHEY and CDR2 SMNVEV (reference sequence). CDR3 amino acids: CASSHTGAYEQYF. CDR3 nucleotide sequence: TGTGCCAGCAGTCACACCGGTGCCTACGAGCAGTACTTC.

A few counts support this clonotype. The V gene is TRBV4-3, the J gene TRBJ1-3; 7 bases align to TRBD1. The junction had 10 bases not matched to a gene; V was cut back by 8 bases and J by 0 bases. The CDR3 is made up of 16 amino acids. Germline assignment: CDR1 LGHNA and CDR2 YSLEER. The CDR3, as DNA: TGCGCCAGCCGGGACAGCCCTGGGGTCTCTGGAAACACCATATATTTT. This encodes CASRDSPGVSGNTIYF.

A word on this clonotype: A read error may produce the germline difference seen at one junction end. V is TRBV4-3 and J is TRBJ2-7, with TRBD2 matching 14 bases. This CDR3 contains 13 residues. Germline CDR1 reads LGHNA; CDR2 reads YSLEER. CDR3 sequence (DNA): TGCGCCAGCAGCCCCGGGACTAGCGGGGGATGGTTCTTC. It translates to CASSPGTSGGWFF.